Below, one T cell receptor (beta chain) is given with its context. Antigen unknown. Use of 60 Vbeta and 13 Jbeta primers characterized the PCR. Sequenced by immunoSEQ multiplex PCR; TCRdb stores in-frame clones only, minus some. The listing contains 150,000 to 200,000 clones. V was pared by 2 bases and J by 6 bases, with 5 bases of the junction left unmatched. The CDR3 extends over 15 amino acids. Germline V gene sequence: CDR1 SEHNR, CDR2 FQNEAQ (reference sequence). The sample originates from a study of cytomegalovirus exposure and HLA in healthy donors. General study findings and limits: Some TCR beta chains (roughly 160 of them) were listed as cytomegalovirus-associated.

This chain links TRBV7-9 with TRBJ2-7, with TRBD2 identical over 12 bases. Input material: PBMCs. The TCR was taken from a man younger than 40 in good health and CMV-seronegative. The CDR3 reads CASSLRTSGAIEQYF. The CDR3 bases are TGTGCCAGCAGCTTACGGACTAGCGGGGCGATCGAGCAGTACTTC.